This TCR beta chain is drawn from a study of shared clonotypes between healthy human individuals. Whole-study context: Each donor contributed plates that comprised three CD4 naive, three CD4 memory, two CD8 naive and one CD8 memory.

Original analysis: Junction-only sequences without quality scores came from ImmunoSEQ, so filtering differed. The data were produced by immunoSEQ multiplex PCR, yet TCRdb's version contains in-frame clones alone and is incomplete. D and trimming come from the DNA, and the V and J calls and clone size come from that table. The table records about 1.1 million clones, around 82% of them present only once. Trimming took 5 bases from V and 0 from J; bases not matched to a gene: 7. There are 18 residues in the CDR3. The V gene's germline CDR1 is SEHNR and CDR2 FQNEAQ (reference sequence). V and J are TRBV7-9 and TRBJ2-6; 10 bases map to TRBD1. The source is a man aged 18-30 years in good health. Some clones in this sample may be carry-over from other donors' samples. Sequencing used memory CD4+ T cells from PBMCs. Indicated subset: CD45RA-negative fraction. The CDR3 spells CASSPGRDRGSGANVLTF. For the CDR3, the DNA is TGTGCCAGCAGCCCGGGGAGGGACAGGGGCTCTGGGGCCAACGTCCTGACTTTC.